This TCR beta chain was identified in a study of cytomegalovirus exposure and HLA in healthy donors. The PCR employed 60 Vbeta primers together with 13 Jbeta primers. Data came from immunoSEQ multiplex PCR; TCRdb stores just in-frame clones and leaves some out. The data contain about 140,000 clones, roughly 76% of them singletons. The CDR3 spans 13 residues. The V end was cut by 1 base, the J end by 4 bases, with 7 bases between. Germline V gives CDR1 LNHDA, CDR2 SQIVND (reference sequence). Sequenced input: PBMCs. The rearrangement uses TRBV19 and TRBJ1-1; D is undetermined. The origin of this receptor is a female donor in good health and CMV-seronegative. CDR3 protein: CASSIGTATEAFF. The CDR3 nucleotides are TGTGCCAGTAGTATAGGGACTGCCACTGAAGCTTTCTTT.